This T cell receptor (beta chain) was captured by sequencing in a study of cytomegalovirus exposure and HLA in healthy donors. Points from the study as a whole: Segments of the TCR beta V type were, in most cases, productive about 90% or about 30% of the time in an earlier analysis.

About this clone: What it binds is unknown.

The PCR used 60 Vbeta and 13 Jbeta primers. Clones were sequenced by immunoSEQ multiplex PCR, and TCRdb holds only the in-frame ones, with some missing. The sample shows about 130,000 clones, approximately 69% of them seen only once. V shed 2 bases and J shed 7 bases, with 15 bases lying between them. The V gene's germline CDR1 is LNHDA and CDR2 SQIVND (reference sequence). The CDR3 totals 15 residues. Healthy bone marrow donors formed the donor group. The V gene is TRBV19, the J gene TRBJ2-4; weak D call: TRBD1 (5 bases). The sequencing sample was made of PBMCs. This clonotype was sampled from a man between 35 and 55 years old in good health and CMV-seropositive. In DNA, the CDR3 is TGTGCCAGTAGTATAAAGCTCCCTCAGGGTAACATTCAGTACTTC. Its protein is CASSIKLPQGNIQYF.